This TCR beta chain was identified during a study of T cells in Graves' hyperthyroidism and ophthalmopathy. Findings and caveats of the study: Ophthalmopathy onset followed model prediction by a median around 6.6 months.

This clonotype was seen ten or more times. Its antigen is as yet unknown. RNA transcripts provided the source from which TCR beta CDR3 regions were amplified. Initially, a first-round RT-PCR of the TCR CDR3 employed the HTBI primer set. TCRdb reprocessed the multiplex PCR reads with MiXCR, giving one entry per CDR3 protein. This sample yields about 350,000 distinct CDR3 sequences, of which roughly 13% are seen a single time; around 24% belongs to the top ten. Researchers defined stable Graves' hyperthyroidism as no ophthalmopathy progression within 18 months. Patients with uncontrolled infections, other autoimmune diseases, pregnancy or lactation were excluded. The germline V gene encodes CDR1 MNHNS and CDR2 SASEGT. V was pared by 6 bases and J by 4 bases, with 1 base of the junction left unmatched. This CDR3 has 13 residues.

The chain employs TRBV6-1 and TRBJ1-5, with 9 bases identical to TRBD1. The sequence was obtained from a woman under 40 with Graves' hyperthyroidism. Sequencing was done on a sample of blood. This chain's CDR3 is CASRDRGNQPQHF. DNA for the CDR3: TGTGCCAGCAGAGACAGGGGGAATCAGCCCCAGCATTTT.